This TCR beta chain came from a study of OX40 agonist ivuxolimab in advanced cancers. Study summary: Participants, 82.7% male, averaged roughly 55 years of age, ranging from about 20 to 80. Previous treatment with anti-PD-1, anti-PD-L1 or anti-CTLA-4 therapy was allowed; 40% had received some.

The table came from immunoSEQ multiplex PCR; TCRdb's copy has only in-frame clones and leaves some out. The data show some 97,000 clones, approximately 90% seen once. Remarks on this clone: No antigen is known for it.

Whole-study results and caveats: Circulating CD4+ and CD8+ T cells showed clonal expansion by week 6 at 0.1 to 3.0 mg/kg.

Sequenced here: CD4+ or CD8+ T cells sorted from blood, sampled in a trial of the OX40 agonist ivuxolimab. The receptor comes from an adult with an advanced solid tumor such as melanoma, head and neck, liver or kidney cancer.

CDR3 sequence (DNA): TGTGCCAGCAGCTTAGCTGGGACTAGCGGGAGGGCCTCCTACAATGAGCAGTTCTTC. It specifies CASSLAGTSGRASYNEQFF. The V gene is TRBV7-6, the J gene TRBJ2-1; TRBD2 aligns across 16 bases. J lost 0 bases, V lost 0 bases, and 2 bases had no gene match. Per germline, CDR1 SGHVS and CDR2 FNYEAQ. The CDR3 has 19 residues.